The 8 T cell receptor beta chains in this list originate from one sample, sequenced in a study of identical twins. Each CDR3 protein is one row after TCRdb ran MiXCR on the 5' RACE reads. The table has about 920,000 distinct CDR3 sequences, approximately 13% seen once; the top ten hold around 1.6%. The same sample was also used in a study of yellow fever vaccine responses in identical twins.

Sequencing was done on a sample of PBMCs. These receptors were obtained from a woman younger than 35 in good health.

The rearrangement joins TRBV9 to TRBJ2-1; TRBD2 matches 15 bases. This CDR3 contains 19 residues. V shed 3 bases, J shed 0 bases, and the junction held 7 bases outside the gene matches. Germline V gene lookup returns CDR1 SGDLS and CDR2 YYNGEE. The chain's CDR3 is CASSARGLAGGRSYNEQFF. CDR3 nucleotide sequence: TGTGCCAGCAGCGCCAGGGGACTAGCGGGAGGTCGCTCCTACAATGAGCAGTTCTTC. Full variable domain (missing parts from reference TRBV9 and TRBJ2-1): DSGVTQTPKHLITATGQRVTLRCSPRSGDLSVYWYQQSLDQGLQFLIQYYNGEERAKGNILERFSAQQFPDLHSELNLSSLELGDSALYFCASSARGLAGGRSYNEQFFGPGTRLTVL.

The sample holds a few counts of this clonotype. Germline is not matched at one junction end, which may reflect a read error. The chain carries TRBV2 and TRBJ2-1; TRBD2 matches at 8 bases. CDR1 SNHLY and CDR2 FYNNEI come from the germline V gene. The CDR3 covers 14 residues. DNA for the CDR3: TGTGCCAGCAGCGAAGAAGGACTAGCAGGAGAGCAGTTCTTC. It specifies CASSEEGLAGEQFF.

Concerning this clonotype itself: Just one base apart from a much larger clone, this may be a read error. This sequence joins TRBV10-3 and TRBJ2-3; D unclear. The V gene lost 2 bases and the J gene lost 0 bases, with 3 bases spanning the gap. CDR3 length: 13 amino acids. Germline CDR1 ENHRY, CDR2 SYGVKD. DNA for the CDR3: TGTGCCATCAGTGAGCGGAGCACAGATACGCAGTATTTT. It specifies CAISERSTDTQYF.

The V call is TRBV18, the J call TRBJ2-7, with 8 nucleotides matching TRBD1. Trimming at V came to 4 bases and at J to 1 base, leaving 12 bases not matched to a gene. The CDR3 spans 17 residues. CDR1 and CDR2 from the germline V gene are KGHSH and LQKENI. The CDR3 coding sequence is TGTGCCAGCTCACGAACAACCCCAGGGGGCAGATCCTACGAGCAGTACGTC. This translates into CASSRTTPGGRSYEQYV.

This clonotype occurred once. This chain uses TRBV6-5 with TRBJ2-3, with a tentative D call TRBD2 (5 bases). The CDR3 is made up of 17 amino acids. Germline V gene sequence: CDR1 MNHEY, CDR2 SVGAGI. V was pared by 4 bases and J by 4 bases, with 21 bases between. The CDR3 loop reads CASSLYSRPGVSDTQYF. The CDR3 DNA sequence: TGTGCCAGCAGTTTATACTCTCGCCCCGGGGTATCAGATACGCAGTATTTT.

This clonotype was picked up a small number of times. The chain combines TRBV20-1 with TRBJ2-1; D perhaps matches TRBD2 (6 bases). Trimming removed 4 bases at V and 0 bases at J, with 13 bases between. This CDR3 contains 15 residues. Germline CDR1 reads DFQATT; CDR2 reads SNEGSKA (reference sequence). This CDR3 reads CSANSGDSSYNEQFF. CDR3 sequence (DNA): TGCAGTGCTAATAGCGGTGATAGCTCCTACAATGAGCAGTTCTTC.

This clonotype was picked up a small number of times. The V and J genes are TRBV27 and TRBJ2-7, with a possible D match to TRBD1 (6 bases). Germline lookup yields CDR1 MNHEY and CDR2 SMNVEV (reference sequence). V gave up 5 bases and J gave up 3 bases, with 14 bases separating them. The CDR3 has 14 amino acids. The CDR3 DNA reads as TGTGCCAGCAGTCCTACAACAGGGAGCTACGAGCAGTACGTC. Protein product: CASSPTTGSYEQYV.

This clonotype was detected only a few times. This chain uses TRBV5-1 with TRBJ2-2; unclear D gene. CDR1 is SGHRS, CDR2 YFSETQ, per germline. The V gene lost 4 bases and the J gene lost 5 bases, with 15 bases spanning the gap. This CDR3 region has 15 residues. DNA for the CDR3: TGCGCCAGCAGCCCCCAGCCTATACCTACCGGGGAGCTGTTTTTT. It specifies CASSPQPIPTGELFF.